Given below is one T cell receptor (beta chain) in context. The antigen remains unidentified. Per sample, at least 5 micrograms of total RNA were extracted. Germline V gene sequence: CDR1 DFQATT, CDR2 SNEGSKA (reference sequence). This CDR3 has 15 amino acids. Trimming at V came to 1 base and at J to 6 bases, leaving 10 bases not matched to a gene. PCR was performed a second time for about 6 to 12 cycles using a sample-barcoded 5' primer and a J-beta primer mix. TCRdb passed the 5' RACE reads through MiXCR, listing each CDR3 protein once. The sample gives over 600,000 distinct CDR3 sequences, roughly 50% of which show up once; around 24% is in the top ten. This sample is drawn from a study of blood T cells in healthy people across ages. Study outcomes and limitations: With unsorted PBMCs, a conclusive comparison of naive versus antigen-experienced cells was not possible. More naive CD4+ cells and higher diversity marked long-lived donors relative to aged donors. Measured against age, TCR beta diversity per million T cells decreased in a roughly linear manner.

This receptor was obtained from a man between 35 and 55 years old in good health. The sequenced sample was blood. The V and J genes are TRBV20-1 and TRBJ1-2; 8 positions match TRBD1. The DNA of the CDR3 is TGCAGTGCTAGAGTTCTCGGCAGGGGGCTAGATGGCTACACCTTC. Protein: CSARVLGRGLDGYTF.